This TCR beta chain was documented in a study of regulatory T cells in long-lasting Graves disease. Study-wide points: TRBV28, TRBJ1-2 and TRBJ2-5 were segments that persistent disease favored.

The CDR3 runs 15 residues. V shed 1 base and J shed 1 base, with 7 bases lying between them. Germline loops: CDR1 LGHDT, CDR2 YNNKEL (reference sequence). This clonotype has at least ten counts. Its antigen is unidentified. Arm-PCR with iRepertoire HTBI primers amplified the CDR3 regions for these TCR beta libraries. MiXCR was run by TCRdb on the multiplex PCR reads, yielding one entry per CDR3 protein. The data contain over 500,000 distinct CDR3 sequences, around 16% of them singletons. This sample's time point: newly diagnosed GD, antithyroid drugs for less than 3 months. The TCR library was made from RNA that had been extracted from PBMCs in TRIzol. EDTA tubes received around 9.9 milliliters of collected peripheral blood. These data also featured in a second study, about T cells in Graves' hyperthyroidism and ophthalmopathy. Per that paper: Each diagnosis drew on symptoms, thyroxine, TRAb, thyroid ultrasound and orbital computed tomography findings.

This specimen consisted of peripheral blood mononuclear cells (PBMCs), obtained at new diagnosis, from a patient treated with antithyroid drugs. This receptor was taken from a man aged 18 to 29 with Graves disease. The chain carries TRBV3-1 and TRBJ2-2; D remains ambiguous. The CDR3 protein is CASSQGTVNTGELFF. CDR3 nucleotides: TGTGCCAGCAGCCAAGGGACGGTGAACACCGGGGAGCTGTTTTTT.